A selection of T cell receptor beta chains follows, all from one sample in a study of T-cell reconstitution after alpha-beta-depleted transplantation in children. A single record per CDR3 protein comes from TCRdb applying MiXCR to the PCR reads. The sample holds around 960,000 distinct CDR3 sequences, around 30% seen once. The input for sequencing was PBMCs, mostly from graft donor cells, taken 360 days after TCRalphabeta/CD19-depleted stem cell transplant. The source is a boy in the first two years of life who had a stem cell transplant for SCID, so the T cells may come from the graft donor. Both conserved end residues are part of each CDR3. A D gene is named only where the DNA matches it firmly. Clone size is shown for a subset of rows, as once, few, many or a class of expanded clone.

abundance	d_gene	v_gene	j_gene	CDR3nt	CDR3aa
few	TRBD1	TRBV9	TRBJ1-2	TGTGCCAGCAGCGTAGCAGTGACAGGGGTTAACTATGGCTACACCTTC	CASSVAVTGVNYGYTF
few	NA	TRBV12-3/TRBV12-4	TRBJ1-5	TGTGCCAGCAGTTTGACAGCTAGCAATCAGCCCCAGCATTTT	CASSLTASNQPQHF
NA	NA	TRBV7-2	TRBJ2-1	TGTGCCAGCAGCTTAGAGGTACTCAAAAATGAGCAGTTCTTC	CASSLEVLKNEQFF
many	NA	TRBV12-3/TRBV12-4	TRBJ2-5	TGTGCCAGCAGTTTAGCGCTAGATGAGAAAGAGACCCAGTACTTC	CASSLALDEKETQYF
few	NA	TRBV9	TRBJ2-7	TGTGCCAGCAGCGCCTCGGGACACCCGTGGTACGAGCAGTACTTC	CASSASGHPWYEQYF
NA	NA	TRBV7-8	TRBJ2-1	TGTGCCAGCAGCCATACTAGCAGGGAGCAGTTCTTC	CASSHTSREQFF
NA	NA	TRBV11-2	TRBJ1-5	TGTGCCAGCAGCTCAGGGCTTTACAATCAGCCCCAGCATTTT	CASSSGLYNQPQHF
NA	NA	TRBV25-1	TRBJ1-6	TGTGCCAGCAGTGACGTGGCCAGGGAAGGTTCACCCCTCCACTTT	CASSDVAREGSPLHF
NA	NA	TRBV29-1	TRBJ2-7	TGCAGCGTCGTGAAACCGGGAAAACGGATGCTTTACGAGCAGTACTTC	CSVVKPGKRMLYEQYF
many	TRBD2	TRBV7-6	TRBJ2-2	TGTGCCAGCAGCTGGGGGGGTTTTACGGCCGGGGAGCTGTTTTTT	CASSWGGFTAGELFF
NA	TRBD1	TRBV11-2	TRBJ2-2	TGTGCCAGCAGCCTGGACAGGGTAGTTGAATTCACCGGGGAGCTGTTTTTT	CASSLDRVVEFTGELFF
few	NA	TRBV28	TRBJ2-7	TGTGCCAGCAGCAACCCCGGACGGAGGAGCTCCTACGAGCAGTACTTC	CASSNPGRRSSYEQYF
NA	TRBD2	TRBV4-3	TRBJ2-5	TGCGCCAGCAGCCAAGTTACTAGCGGGGGGAGTCAAGAGACCCAGTACTTC	CASSQVTSGGSQETQYF
NA	NA	TRBV15	TRBJ2-1	TGTGCCACCAGCAGAGAACCTCCGGGACAGCAGTTCTTC	CATSREPPGQQFF
few	NA	TRBV29-1	TRBJ2-3	TGCAGCGGCGTAGCAGGGGCCACAGATACGCAGTATTTT	CSGVAGATDTQYF
NA	NA	TRBV12-3/TRBV12-4	TRBJ1-2	TGTGCCAGTGGGGCAGGGAGTCTTTCCTACTATGGCTACACCTTC	CASGAGSLSYYGYTF
NA	NA	TRBV6-5	TRBJ2-7	TGTGCCAGCAGTTACCGCCCGGGAAGCGGAACCTACGAGCAGTACTTC	CASSYRPGSGTYEQYF
NA	NA	TRBV12-3/TRBV12-4	TRBJ1-2	TGTGCCAGCAGTTTCGGGCAGAAATCTAACTATGGCTACACCTTC	CASSFGQKSNYGYTF
NA	TRBD2	TRBV18	TRBJ2-7	TGTGCCAGCTCATTACTCGGGGGGGTCGGCTACGAGCAGTACTTC	CASSLLGGVGYEQYF
few	TRBD1	TRBV7-2	TRBJ1-2	TGTGCCAGCACCCTTTCCAGGGGGCAAGGCTACACCTTC	CASTLSRGQGYTF
NA	TRBD2	TRBV20-1	TRBJ2-7	TGCAGTGCTAGGCGGACTAGCGGGGGGTTCTACGAGCAGTACTTC	CSARRTSGGFYEQYF
NA	NA	TRBV7-8	TRBJ1-1	TGTGCCAGCAGCTTATCCCGGGGGACGAACACTGAAGCTTTCTTT	CASSLSRGTNTEAFF
NA	TRBD1	TRBV19	TRBJ1-1	TGTGCCAGTAGTCCACGGACAGGCATTAACACTGAAGCTTTCTTT	CASSPRTGINTEAFF
NA	NA	TRBV28	TRBJ2-5	TGTGCCAGCAGAGCGACCGGGACGGAGCGGGAGACCCAGTACTTC	CASRATGTERETQYF
once	TRBD1	TRBV5-1	TRBJ2-3	TGCGCCAGCAGACGGGGGACAGGGATTTCAGATACGCAGTATTTT	CASRRGTGISDTQYF
few	NA	TRBV20-1	TRBJ2-3	TGCAGTGCTAGAGATTTTGCAGGCGGTACAGATACGCAGTATTTT	CSARDFAGGTDTQYF
NA	NA	TRBV10-3	TRBJ2-3	TGTGCCATCAGCAGACTAGAACACTCTAGCACAGATACGCAGTATTTT	CAISRLEHSSTDTQYF
NA	NA	TRBV7-9	TRBJ2-7	TGTGCCAGCAGCCGTCGAATATACGGGGGTACCTACGAGCAGTACTTC	CASSRRIYGGTYEQYF
NA	NA	TRBV6-2/TRBV6-3	TRBJ2-5	TGTGCCAGCAGCCGTTCTCCGGGCCAAGGACAAGAGACCCAGTACTTC	CASSRSPGQGQETQYF
NA	TRBD2	TRBV28	TRBJ2-7	TGTGCCAGCAGTTCGGCAGGGCTAGCGGCCTACGAGCAGTACTTC	CASSSAGLAAYEQYF
few	NA	TRBV20-1	TRBJ2-7	TGCAGTGCTAGAGATCCGAAGGGTCCTGGCGAGCAGTACTTC	CSARDPKGPGEQYF
NA	TRBD2	TRBV25-1	TRBJ2-1	TGTGCCAGCAGTGAATTCCCCGGACTAGCGGGGGGACACAATGAGCAGTTCTTC	CASSEFPGLAGGHNEQFF
NA	NA	TRBV5-6	TRBJ1-2	TGTGCCATCAGCCCCGGGCTTCTTTTCGGCTACACCTTC	CAISPGLLFGYTF
NA	TRBD1	TRBV4-1	TRBJ1-4	TGCGCCAGCAGCCCCGTCCGGGACAGGGTAGTAAAGGAGGACGAAAAACTGTTTTTT	CASSPVRDRVVKEDEKLFF
NA	NA	TRBV10-3	TRBJ2-3	TGTGCCATCAGTGAGCATGTGGGCACAGATACGCAGTATTTT	CAISEHVGTDTQYF
NA	NA	TRBV5-1	TRBJ2-1	TGCGCCAGCAGCTCGGGACTCCAGACACATGAGCAGTTCTTC	CASSSGLQTHEQFF